Sequencing of this TCR beta chain was carried out in a study of T-cell memory formation after mild COVID-19. Germline V lookup: CDR1 LGHNA, CDR2 YNFKEQ. The J segment lost 3 bases and the V segment lost 4 bases, leaving 6 bases of the junction unmatched. The CDR3 loop spans 16 amino acids. This clonotype was seen only a few times. TCRdb re-called the 5' RACE reads with MiXCR, one entry per CDR3 protein. The top ten hold around 11% of the sample, which has about 560,000 distinct CDR3 sequences, roughly 17% seen once. The sequence was obtained from an adult woman who had mild COVID-19 (a few samples of this study predate the infection). Cell type and time point are not known. Source material: PBMCs or a T cell subset sorted from them (not recorded which). The V and J genes are TRBV4-2 and TRBJ2-7; 13 positions match TRBD2. The CDR3 DNA follows: TGTGCCAGCAGCCCTAGAGGGACTAGCGGGATCTACGAGCAGTACTTC. This gives the protein CASSPRGTSGIYEQYF.